This TCR beta chain is from a study of post-analysis software for immune sequencing data. Study context: Progressive-relapsing, secondary progressive and relapsing-remitting multiple sclerosis were among the disease courses included.

Each TCR beta cDNA library carried unique molecular identifiers. The source material, 1 to 10 million T cells, gave rise to 500,000 or so cDNA molecules. Via MiXCR, TCRdb re-called the PCR reads, giving one row per CDR3 protein. The sample consists of about 260,000 distinct CDR3 sequences, 36% of them appearing once. This clonotype was observed many times. Its cognate antigen is unknown. V was pared by 4 bases and J by 10 bases, with 5 bases of the junction left unmatched. CDR3 length: 12 amino acids. The germline V gene has CDR1 SGHKS and CDR2 YYEKEE (reference sequence). Broader study findings: Controls had lower frequencies than patients of 4 or 5 TRBV segments, which included TRBV5-6, TRBV5-1 and TRBV20-1. Compared with controls, patients showed significantly lower normalized Chao1 diversity.

This TCR came from a girl aged 10-17 years with multiple sclerosis. J is TRBJ2-5 and V is TRBV5-5; TRBD1 matches 9 bases. Specimen: blood. Here the CDR3 reads CASSPGGQGQYF. The CDR3 coding sequence is TGTGCCAGCAGCCCGGGGGGACAGGGCCAGTACTTC.